The 9 T cell receptor beta chains reported below all come from one sample, sequenced in a study of T cell responses to AZD1222 COVID-19 vaccine. Data came from immunoSEQ multiplex PCR; TCRdb stores just in-frame clones and leaves some out. Seen here are about 80,000 clones, 87% observed once, and the top ten hold roughly a quarter. The sequencing here drew on peripheral blood, taken on day 0 of AZD1222 vaccination. The receptors derive from an adult in good health.

The chain combines TRBV7-8 with TRBJ2-2; 12 positions match TRBD1. The J segment lost 1 base and the V segment lost 4 bases, leaving 19 bases of the junction unmatched. The CDR3 loop spans 22 amino acids. The V gene's germline CDR1 is SGHVS and CDR2 FQNEAQ. The CDR3 reads CASSSARGTGTGGSWNTGELFF. In nucleotides, the CDR3 is TGTGCCAGCAGCTCCGCGAGGGGCACCGGGACAGGGGGCTCGTGGAACACCGGGGAGCTGTTTTTT.

The chain is built from TRBV20-1 and TRBJ2-7, with D unresolved. Germline V gene data show CDR1 as DFQATT and CDR2 as SNEGSKA (reference sequence). Trimming shortened V by 3 bases and J by 2 bases, and 8 bases separated the two germline ends. The CDR3 sequence is 12 residues long. This chain's CDR3 is CSASGPTYEQYF. CDR3 nucleotides: TGCAGTGCTAGTGGACCGACCTACGAGCAGTACTTC.

The V and J genes are TRBV11-3 and TRBJ2-1, with D possibly TRBD2 on 6 matching bases. CDR1 is SGHNT, CDR2 YENEEA, per germline. The CDR3 runs to 16 residues. Trimming removed 5 bases at V and 8 bases at J, with 22 bases between. CDR3 protein: CASSPNRWGGGDEQFF. The CDR3 region has the DNA TGTGCCAGCAGCCCAAACCGATGGGGCGGAGGGGATGAGCAGTTCTTC.

CDR3: CASSLGPQETQYF. Here the CDR3 DNA reads TGTGCCAGCAGCTTAGGGCCCCAAGAGACCCAGTACTTC. This sequence joins TRBV7-2 and TRBJ2-5; D unresolved. CDR1 and CDR2 (germline): SGHTA, FQGNSA. The V end lost 1 base, the J end lost 1 base, and 4 bases lay between the germline ends. The length of the CDR3 is 13 residues.

The chain uses TRBV27 and TRBJ1-6; TRBD1 matches at 7 bases. The germline CDR1 and CDR2 sequences are MNHEY and SMNVEV (reference sequence). V lost 6 bases, J lost 7 bases, and 9 bases stayed unmatched. This CDR3 is 15 amino acids long. The CDR3 sequence is CASSFLGTANSPLHF. CDR3 sequence (DNA): TGTGCCAGCAGCTTCCTCGGGACAGCAAATTCACCCCTCCACTTT.

This clone was detected only a few times. V usage is TRBV6-5 and J usage is TRBJ2-7; possible D gene TRBD1, 6 bases. The germline V gene encodes CDR1 MNHEY and CDR2 SVGAGI. Trimming shortened V by 10 bases and J by 2 bases, and 15 bases separated the two germline ends. The CDR3 totals 13 residues. The CDR3, as DNA: TGTGCCACCGCCGGGGACAATCCCTACGAGCAGTACTTC. Its translation is CATAGDNPYEQYF.

The chain couples TRBV2 to TRBJ1-2; D is possibly TRBD1 (5 bases). Germline V gene sequence: CDR1 SNHLY, CDR2 FYNNEI. This CDR3 has 13 amino acids. V was shortened by 5 bases and J by 6 bases, with 13 bases between the two germline ends. The CDR3 is CASSNEGAHGYTF. CDR3 DNA: TGTGCCAGCAGTAACGAAGGGGCCCATGGCTACACCTTC.

The chain combines TRBV11-2 with TRBJ2-2; no clear D. The CDR3 has 12 amino acids. From germline, CDR1 is SGHAT and CDR2 FQNNGV. Between the trimmed V and J ends, which lost 3 bases and 13 bases, there was a span of 12 bases. CDR3 loop: CASSLAPLGLFF. The CDR3 nucleotides read TGTGCCAGCAGCTTGGCGCCCTTGGGGCTGTTTTTT.

The rearrangement links TRBV5-1 to TRBJ2-1, with no clear D. With 0 bases removed from V and 9 bases from J, the gap between germline ends came to 13 bases. Germline CDR1 is SGHRS and CDR2 is YFSETQ. The CDR3 length is 14 residues. The CDR3 loop reads CASSLVRSMSEQFF. For the CDR3, the DNA is TGCGCCAGCAGCTTGGTGCGGTCTATGTCTGAGCAGTTCTTC.